This T cell receptor (beta chain) was captured by sequencing in a study of T cells in Graves' hyperthyroidism and ophthalmopathy. Amplification of TCR beta CDR3 regions was performed using RNA transcripts as template. The study used the HTBI primer set for a first-round RT-PCR of the TCR CDR3. TCRdb used MiXCR to reprocess the multiplex PCR reads, holding one entry per CDR3 protein. Here the sample spans 500,000 or so distinct CDR3 sequences, roughly 16% being singletons. This CDR3 is 15 amino acids long. The ends lost 5 bases at V and 3 bases at J; junction bases unmatched: 8. From germline, CDR1 is SGHTA and CDR2 FQGNSA. Many counts were recorded for this clonotype.

V and J are TRBV7-2 and TRBJ2-3; 7 bases line up with TRBD2. Source material: blood. This clonotype was sampled from a woman in her twenties or thirties with Graves' ophthalmopathy. CDR3 nucleotides: TGTGCCAGCAGCAGGGCGAGCGGGAAGACAGATACGCAGTATTTT. Translation gives CASSRASGKTDTQYF.